The present entry profiles one T cell receptor (beta chain) with its context. This CDR3 comprises 13 residues. The germline V gene encodes CDR1 SEHNR and CDR2 FQNEAQ (reference sequence). J lost 3 bases, V lost 6 bases, and 3 bases had no gene match. The data were obtained in a study of cytotoxic CD8 clonotypes in ibrutinib-treated CLL. Measured with immunoSEQ multiplex PCR; TCRdb has only the in-frame clones, and not every one. Of approximately 130,000 clones listed, approximately 80% were seen once; the top ten hold about 3.5%. The clonotype comes from a human donor with chronic lymphocytic leukemia. The starting material was PBMCs, obtained after 24 months of ibrutinib treatment. This chain uses TRBV7-9 with TRBJ2-3; 7 positions agree with TRBD1. The CDR3 DNA sequence: TGTGCCAGCAGACGACAGGGTACAGATACGCAGTATTTT. Protein sequence: CASRRQGTDTQYF. The full variable domain, its missing parts supplied by reference TRBV7-9 and TRBJ2-3, is DTGVSQNPRHKITKRGQNVTFRCDPISEHNRLYWYRQTLGQGPEFLTYFQNEAQLEKSRLLSDRFSAERPKGSFSTLEIQRTEQGDSAMYLCASRRQGTDTQYFGPGTRLTVL.